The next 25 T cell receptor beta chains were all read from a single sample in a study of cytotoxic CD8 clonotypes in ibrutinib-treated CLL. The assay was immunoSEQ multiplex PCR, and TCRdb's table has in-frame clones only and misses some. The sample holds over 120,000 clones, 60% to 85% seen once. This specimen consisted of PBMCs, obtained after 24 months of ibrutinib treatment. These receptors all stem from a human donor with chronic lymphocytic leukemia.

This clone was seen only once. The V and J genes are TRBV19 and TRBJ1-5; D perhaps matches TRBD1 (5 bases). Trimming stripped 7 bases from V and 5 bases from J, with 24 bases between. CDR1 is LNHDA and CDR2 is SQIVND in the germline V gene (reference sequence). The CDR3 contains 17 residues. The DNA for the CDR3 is TGTGCCAGTACCCCCTCTTCAGGGCTGATGGTCCATCAGCCCCAGCATTTT. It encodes CASTPSSGLMVHQPQHF. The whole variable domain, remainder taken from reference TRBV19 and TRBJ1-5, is DGGITQSPKYLFRKEGQNVTLSCEQNLNHDAMYWYRQDPGQGLRLIYYSQIVNDFQKGDIAEGYSVSREKKESFPLTVTSAQKNPTAFYLCASTPSSGLMVHQPQHFGDGTRLSIL.

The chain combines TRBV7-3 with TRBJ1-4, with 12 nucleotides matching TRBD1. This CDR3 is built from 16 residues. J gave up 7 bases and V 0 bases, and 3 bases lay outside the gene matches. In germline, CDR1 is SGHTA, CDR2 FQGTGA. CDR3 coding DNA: TGTGCCAGCAGCTTAACGGGACAGGGGGCGGGTGAAAAACTGTTTTTT. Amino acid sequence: CASSLTGQGAGEKLFF.

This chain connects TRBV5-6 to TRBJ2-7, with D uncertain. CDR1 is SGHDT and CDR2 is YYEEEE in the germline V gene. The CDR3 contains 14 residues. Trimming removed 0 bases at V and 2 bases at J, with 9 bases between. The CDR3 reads CASSLGLGTYEQYF. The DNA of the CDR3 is TGTGCCAGCAGCTTGGGGCTGGGGACCTACGAGCAGTACTTC.

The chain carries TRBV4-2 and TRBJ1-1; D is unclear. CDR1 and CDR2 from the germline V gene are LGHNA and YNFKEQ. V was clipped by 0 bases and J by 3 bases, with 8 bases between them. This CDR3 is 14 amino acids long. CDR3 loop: CASSQDRFDTEAFF. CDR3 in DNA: TGTGCCAGCAGCCAAGACCGGTTCGACACTGAAGCTTTCTTT.

In DNA, the CDR3 is TGTGCCTGGAGTCCCCCGGGGGGGGTCGGGAATGAGCAGTTCTTC. It yields the protein CAWSPPGGVGNEQFF. The chain couples TRBV30 to TRBJ2-1; TRBD2 matches at 8 bases. Germline-derived CDR1 and CDR2 are GTSNPN and SVGIG (reference sequence). CDR3 length: 15 amino acids. The V gene end was trimmed by 2 bases and the J gene end by 7 bases; junction bases not matched to a gene: 10.

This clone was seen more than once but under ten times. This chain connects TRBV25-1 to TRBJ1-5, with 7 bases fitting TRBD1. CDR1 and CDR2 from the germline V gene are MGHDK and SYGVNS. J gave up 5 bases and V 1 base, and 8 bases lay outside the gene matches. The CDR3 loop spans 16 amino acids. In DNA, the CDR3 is TGTGCCAGCAGTGAATTGGTGGACAGGTTCCATCAGCCCCAGCATTTT. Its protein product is CASSELVDRFHQPQHF.

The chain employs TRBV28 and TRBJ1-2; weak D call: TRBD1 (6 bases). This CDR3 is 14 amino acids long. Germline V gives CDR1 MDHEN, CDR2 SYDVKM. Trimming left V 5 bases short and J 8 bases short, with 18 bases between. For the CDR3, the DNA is TGTGCCAGCAGTCCCCGGACGTTCAGGGGCGGCTACACCTTC. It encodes CASSPRTFRGGYTF.

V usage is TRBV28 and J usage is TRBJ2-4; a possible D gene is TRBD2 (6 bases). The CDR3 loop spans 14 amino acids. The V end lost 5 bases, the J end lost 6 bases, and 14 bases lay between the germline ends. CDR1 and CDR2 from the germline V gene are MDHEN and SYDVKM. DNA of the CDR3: TGTGCCAGCAGTCTCCGGGCCGGGGGAAACATTCAGTACTTC. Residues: CASSLRAGGNIQYF.

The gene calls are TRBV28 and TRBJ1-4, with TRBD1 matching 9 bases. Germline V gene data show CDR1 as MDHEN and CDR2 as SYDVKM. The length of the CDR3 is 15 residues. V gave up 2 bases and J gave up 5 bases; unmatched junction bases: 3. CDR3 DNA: TGTGCCAGCAGTTTACCGGGACAGGGCAATGAAAAACTGTTTTTT. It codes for CASSLPGQGNEKLFF.

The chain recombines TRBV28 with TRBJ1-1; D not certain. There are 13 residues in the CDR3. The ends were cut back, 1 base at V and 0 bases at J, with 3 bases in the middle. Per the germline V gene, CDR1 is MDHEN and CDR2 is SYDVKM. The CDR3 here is CASSLLVNTEAFF. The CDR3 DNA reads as TGTGCCAGCAGTTTATTGGTGAACACTGAAGCTTTCTTT.

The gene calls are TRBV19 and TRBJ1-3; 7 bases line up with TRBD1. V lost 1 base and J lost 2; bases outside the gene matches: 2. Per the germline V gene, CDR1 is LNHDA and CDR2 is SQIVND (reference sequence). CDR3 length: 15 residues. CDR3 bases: TGTGCCAGTAGTATAGGGACAGGCCCTGGAAACACCATATATTTT. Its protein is CASSIGTGPGNTIYF.

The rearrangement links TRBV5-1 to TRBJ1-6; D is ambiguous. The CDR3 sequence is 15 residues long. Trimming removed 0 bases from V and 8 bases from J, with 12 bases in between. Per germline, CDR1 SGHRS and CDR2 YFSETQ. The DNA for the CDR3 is TGCGCCAGCAGCTTGGCCGGGTCCCCCTATTCACCCCTCCACTTT. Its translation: CASSLAGSPYSPLHF. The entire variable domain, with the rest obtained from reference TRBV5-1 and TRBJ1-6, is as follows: KAGVTQTPRYLIKTRGQQVTLSCSPISGHRSVSWYQQTPGQGLQFLFEYFSETQRNKGNFPGRFSGRQFSNSRSEMNVSTLELGDSALYLCASSLAGSPYSPLHFGNGTRLTVT.

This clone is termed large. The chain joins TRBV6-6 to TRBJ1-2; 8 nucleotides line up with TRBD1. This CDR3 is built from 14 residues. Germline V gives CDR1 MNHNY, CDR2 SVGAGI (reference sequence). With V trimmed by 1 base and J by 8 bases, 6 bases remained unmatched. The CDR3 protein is CASSYWPRGQGYTF. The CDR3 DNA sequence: TGTGCCAGCAGTTACTGGCCCAGGGGGCAGGGCTACACCTTC.

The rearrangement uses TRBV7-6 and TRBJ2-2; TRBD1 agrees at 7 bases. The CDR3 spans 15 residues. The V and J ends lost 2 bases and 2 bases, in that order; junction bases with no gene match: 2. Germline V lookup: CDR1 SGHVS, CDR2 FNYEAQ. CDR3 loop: CASSLYRGNTGELFF. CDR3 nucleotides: TGTGCCAGCAGCTTATACAGGGGAAACACCGGGGAGCTGTTTTTT.

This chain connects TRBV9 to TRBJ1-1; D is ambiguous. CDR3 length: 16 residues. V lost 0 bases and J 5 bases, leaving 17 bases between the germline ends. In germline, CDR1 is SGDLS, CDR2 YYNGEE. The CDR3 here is CASSVAHGPRRTEAFF. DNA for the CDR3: TGTGCCAGCAGCGTAGCTCATGGACCCCGAAGAACTGAAGCTTTCTTT.

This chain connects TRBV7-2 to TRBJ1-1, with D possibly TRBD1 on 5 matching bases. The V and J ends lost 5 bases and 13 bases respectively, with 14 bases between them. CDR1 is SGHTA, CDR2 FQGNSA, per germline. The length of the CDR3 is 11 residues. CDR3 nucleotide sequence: TGTGCCAGCAGCCTTGGGGCCCCCGGTTTCTTT. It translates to CASSLGAPGFF.

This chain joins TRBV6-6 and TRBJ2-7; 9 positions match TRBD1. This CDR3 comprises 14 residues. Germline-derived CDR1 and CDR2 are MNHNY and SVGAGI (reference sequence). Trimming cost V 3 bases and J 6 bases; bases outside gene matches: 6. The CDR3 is CASSYEGQGFEQYF. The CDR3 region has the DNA TGTGCCAGCAGTTATGAGGGACAGGGCTTCGAGCAGTACTTC.

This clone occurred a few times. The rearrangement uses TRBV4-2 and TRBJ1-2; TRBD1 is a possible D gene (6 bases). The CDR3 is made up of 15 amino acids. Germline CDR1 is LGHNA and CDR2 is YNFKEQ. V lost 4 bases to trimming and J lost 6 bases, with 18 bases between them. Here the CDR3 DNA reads TGTGCCAGCAGCCCCTATCTCGGGGGCCAGGATGGCTACACCTTC. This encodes CASSPYLGGQDGYTF.

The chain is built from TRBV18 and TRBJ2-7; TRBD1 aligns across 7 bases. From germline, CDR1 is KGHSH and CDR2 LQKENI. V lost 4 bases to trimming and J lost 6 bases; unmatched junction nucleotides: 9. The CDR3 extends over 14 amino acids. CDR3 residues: CASSLGPGGGEQYF. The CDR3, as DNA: TGTGCCAGCTCACTCGGGCCAGGGGGTGGCGAGCAGTACTTC.

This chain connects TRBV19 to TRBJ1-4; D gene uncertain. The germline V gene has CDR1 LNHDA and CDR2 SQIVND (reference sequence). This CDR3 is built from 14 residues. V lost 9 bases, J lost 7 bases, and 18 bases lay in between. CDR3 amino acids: CASLGWGRGEKLFF. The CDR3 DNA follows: TGTGCCAGCCTCGGTTGGGGTCGGGGTGAAAAACTGTTTTTT.

CDR3: CASSPDRAPMNTEAFF. CDR3 DNA: TGTGCCAGCAGTCCTGACCGGGCACCGATGAACACTGAAGCTTTCTTT. The chain couples TRBV28 to TRBJ1-1; no clear D. V was clipped by 5 bases and J by 0 bases, with 16 bases between them. The germline V gene has CDR1 MDHEN and CDR2 SYDVKM. CDR3 size: 16 residues.

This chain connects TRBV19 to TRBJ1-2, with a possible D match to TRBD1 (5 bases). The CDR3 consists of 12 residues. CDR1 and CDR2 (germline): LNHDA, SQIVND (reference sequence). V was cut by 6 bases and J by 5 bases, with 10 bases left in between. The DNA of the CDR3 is TGTGCCAGTAGGGAGGGGCGGTATGGCTACACCTTC. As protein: CASREGRYGYTF. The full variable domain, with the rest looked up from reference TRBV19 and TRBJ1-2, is DGGITQSPKYLFRKEGQNVTLSCEQNLNHDAMYWYRQDPGQGLRLIYYSQIVNDFQKGDIAEGYSVSREKKESFPLTVTSAQKNPTAFYLCASREGRYGYTFGSGTRLTVV.

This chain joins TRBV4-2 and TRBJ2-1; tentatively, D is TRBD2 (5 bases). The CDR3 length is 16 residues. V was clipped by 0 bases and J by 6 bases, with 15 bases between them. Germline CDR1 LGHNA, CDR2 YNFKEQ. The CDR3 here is CASSQDRPSRGNEQFF. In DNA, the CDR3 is TGTGCCAGCAGCCAAGATAGGCCTAGCCGGGGCAATGAGCAGTTCTTC.

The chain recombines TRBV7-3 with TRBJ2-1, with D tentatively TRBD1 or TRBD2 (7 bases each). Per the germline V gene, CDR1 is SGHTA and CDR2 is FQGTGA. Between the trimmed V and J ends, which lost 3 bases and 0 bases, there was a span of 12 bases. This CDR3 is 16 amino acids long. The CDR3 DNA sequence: TGTGCCAGCAGCTTCCAGGGGGGGAGCTCCTACAATGAGCAGTTCTTC. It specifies CASSFQGGSSYNEQFF.

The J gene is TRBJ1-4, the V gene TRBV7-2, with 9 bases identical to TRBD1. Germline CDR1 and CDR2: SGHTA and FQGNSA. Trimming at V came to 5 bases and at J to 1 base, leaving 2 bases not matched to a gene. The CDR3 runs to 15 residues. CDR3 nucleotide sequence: TGTGCCAGCAGCCGACAGGGGGTAACTAATGAAAAACTGTTTTTT. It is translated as CASSRQGVTNEKLFF.